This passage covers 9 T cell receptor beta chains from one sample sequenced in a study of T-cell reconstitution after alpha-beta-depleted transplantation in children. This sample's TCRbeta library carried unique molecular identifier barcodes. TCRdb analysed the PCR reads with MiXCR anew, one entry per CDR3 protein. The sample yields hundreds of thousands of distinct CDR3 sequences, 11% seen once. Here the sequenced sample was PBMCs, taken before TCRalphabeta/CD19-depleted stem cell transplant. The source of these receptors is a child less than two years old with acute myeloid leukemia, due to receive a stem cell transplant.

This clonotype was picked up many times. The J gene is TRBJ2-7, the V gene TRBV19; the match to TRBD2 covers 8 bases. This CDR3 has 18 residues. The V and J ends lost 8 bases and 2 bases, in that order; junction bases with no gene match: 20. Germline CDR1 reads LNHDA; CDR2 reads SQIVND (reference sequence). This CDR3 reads CASSSDTGTSRIAYEQYF. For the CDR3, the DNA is TGTGCCAGTTCCAGCGACACCGGGACTAGTCGAATAGCCTACGAGCAGTACTTC.

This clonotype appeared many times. The CDR3 DNA sequence: TGTGCCAGCAGCTTAAATGGAAACACCATATATTTT. Encoded protein: CASSLNGNTIYF. This chain connects TRBV7-9 to TRBJ1-3; D call uncertain. V lost 2 bases and J lost 3, with 2 bases in between. The V gene's germline CDR1 is SEHNR and CDR2 FQNEAQ (reference sequence). This CDR3 comprises 12 residues.

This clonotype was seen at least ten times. This chain's CDR3 is CASSLGAGELFF. In nucleotides, the CDR3 is TGTGCCAGCAGCCTAGGCGCCGGGGAGCTGTTTTTT. The rearrangement links TRBV12-3 or TRBV12-4 to TRBJ2-2; D is undetermined. V shed 6 bases and J shed 6 bases, with 8 bases lying between them. The CDR3 runs to 12 residues.

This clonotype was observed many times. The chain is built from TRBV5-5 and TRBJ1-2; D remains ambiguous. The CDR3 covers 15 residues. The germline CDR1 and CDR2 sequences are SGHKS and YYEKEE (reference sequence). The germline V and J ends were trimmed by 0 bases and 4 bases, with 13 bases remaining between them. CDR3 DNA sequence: TGTGCCAGCAGCTTGGCACGAAACCCGGGCTATGGCTACACCTTC. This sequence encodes CASSLARNPGYGYTF.

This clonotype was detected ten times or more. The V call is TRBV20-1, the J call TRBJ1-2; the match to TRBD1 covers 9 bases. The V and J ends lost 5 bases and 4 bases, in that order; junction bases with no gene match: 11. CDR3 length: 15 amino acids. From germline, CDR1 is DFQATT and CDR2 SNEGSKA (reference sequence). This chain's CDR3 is CSAYNPGQGVYGYTF. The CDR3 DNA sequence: TGCAGTGCTTACAATCCGGGACAGGGTGTCTATGGCTACACCTTC.

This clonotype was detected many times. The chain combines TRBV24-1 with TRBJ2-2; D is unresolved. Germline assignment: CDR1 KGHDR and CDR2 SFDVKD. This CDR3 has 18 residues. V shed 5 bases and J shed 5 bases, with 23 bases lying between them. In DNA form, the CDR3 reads TGTGCCACCAGTGGTCTGGGCCAGAGTCTATCACCTACCGGGGAGCTGTTTTTT. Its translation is CATSGLGQSLSPTGELFF.

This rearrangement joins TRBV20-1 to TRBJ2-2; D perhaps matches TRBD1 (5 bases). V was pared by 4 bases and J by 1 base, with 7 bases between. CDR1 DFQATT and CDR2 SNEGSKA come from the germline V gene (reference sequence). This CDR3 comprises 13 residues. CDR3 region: CSAKQVNTGELFF. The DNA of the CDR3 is TGCAGTGCTAAACAGGTGAACACCGGGGAGCTGTTTTTT.

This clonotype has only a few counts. CDR3 coding DNA: TGTGCCAGCAGTGACCCCATGGGACTAGCGGGAGGTGTTAATGAGCAGTTCTTC. Translation gives CASSDPMGLAGGVNEQFF. The chain couples TRBV6-4 to TRBJ2-1; 15 bases line up with TRBD2. The CDR3 consists of 18 residues. The V and J ends lost 2 bases and 7 bases, in that order; junction bases with no gene match: 9. The germline CDR1 and CDR2 sequences are MRHNA and SNTAGT.

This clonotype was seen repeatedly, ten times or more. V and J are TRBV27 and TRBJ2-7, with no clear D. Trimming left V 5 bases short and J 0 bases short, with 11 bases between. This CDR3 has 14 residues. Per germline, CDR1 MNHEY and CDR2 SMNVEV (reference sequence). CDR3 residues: CASSVEMGSYEQYF. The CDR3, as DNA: TGTGCCAGCAGTGTGGAAATGGGCTCCTACGAGCAGTACTTC.